These 21 T cell receptor beta chains were sequenced from one sample in a study of shared clonotypes between healthy human individuals. Only in-frame clones appear in the TCRdb table, and some are missing; sequencing was by immunoSEQ multiplex PCR. This table holds about 2.4 million clones, roughly 93% found once. The sequenced material came from naive CD4+ T cells from PBMCs. Indicated subset: CD45RA+ positively selected. The receptors shown here come from a man between 18 and 29 years old in good health. Some clones in this sample may be carry-over from other donors' samples.

CDR3 region: CASSRGKSDTEAFF. The CDR3 DNA reads TGTGCCAGCAGCCGCGGAAAGTCCGACACTGAAGCTTTCTTT. This rearrangement joins TRBV7-9 to TRBJ1-1; unclear D gene. The CDR3 has 14 residues. V was cut by 5 bases and J by 3 bases, with 13 bases left in between. Germline loops: CDR1 SEHNR, CDR2 FQNEAQ (reference sequence). The whole variable domain, filled in from reference TRBV7-9 and TRBJ1-1, reads DTGVSQNPRHKITKRGQNVTFRCDPISEHNRLYWYRQTLGQGPEFLTYFQNEAQLEKSRLLSDRFSAERPKGSFSTLEIQRTEQGDSAMYLCASSRGKSDTEAFFGQGTRLTVV.

The chain combines TRBV5-4 with TRBJ2-5; 7 bases fit TRBD2. With the DNA end fitting TRBJ2-7 better, the J assignment may be wrong. Germline V gives CDR1 SGHNT, CDR2 YYREEE (reference sequence). The CDR3 has 15 amino acids. CDR3 residues: CASSLAGAGSYEQYF. DNA for the CDR3: TGTGCCAGCAGCTTGGCCGGAGCGGGAAGCTACGAGCAGTACTTC.

In DNA form, the CDR3 reads TGTGCCAGCTCACCCCTCGACAGTCTAGGGGAGACCCAGTACTTC. Its protein is CASSPLDSLGETQYF. V and J are TRBV18 and TRBJ2-5, with a tentative D call TRBD1 (5 bases). CDR1 KGHSH and CDR2 LQKENI come from the germline V gene. This CDR3 spans 15 amino acids. V lost 3 bases and J 5 bases, leaving 16 bases between the germline ends.

The V gene is TRBV4-2, the J gene TRBJ2-5; possible D gene TRBD2, 5 bases. V lost 0 bases, J lost 0 bases, and 11 bases lay in between. CDR3 size: 16 residues. CDR1 LGHNA and CDR2 YNFKEQ come from the germline V gene. As DNA, the CDR3 is TGTGCCAGCAGCCAAGAGAGACTATCCTACCAAGAGACCCAGTACTTC. This translates into CASSQERLSYQETQYF.

CDR3 sequence: CASSPGPGRYGYTF. CDR3 sequence (DNA): TGTGCCAGCAGCCCCGGACCCGGCCGCTATGGCTACACCTTC. The V and J genes are TRBV5-5 and TRBJ1-2; no reliable D call. The CDR3 is made up of 14 amino acids. Germline values: CDR1 SGHKS, CDR2 YYEKEE (reference sequence). V lost 4 bases and J 4 bases, leaving 14 bases between the germline ends.

This chain joins TRBV7-2 and TRBJ2-3, with D unresolved. V was pared by 5 bases and J by 6 bases, with 15 bases between. Germline values: CDR1 SGHTA, CDR2 FQGNSA. The length of the CDR3 is 14 residues. CDR3 amino acids: CASSLGPGADTQYF. CDR3 in DNA: TGTGCCAGCAGCCTCGGGCCCGGCGCCGATACGCAGTATTTT.

V usage is TRBV6-6 and J usage is TRBJ1-4; D remains unclear. Trimming removed 3 bases from V and 5 bases from J, with 7 bases in between. The CDR3 is made up of 13 amino acids. From germline, CDR1 is MNHNY and CDR2 SVGAGI (reference sequence). The CDR3: CASSYGRNEKLFF. The DNA for the CDR3 is TGTGCCAGCAGTTATGGGAGAAATGAAAAACTGTTTTTT.

The genes are TRBV19 and TRBJ1-4; D gene uncertain. From germline, CDR1 is LNHDA and CDR2 SQIVND (reference sequence). V was clipped by 4 bases and J by 10 bases, with 19 bases between them. The CDR3 totals 15 residues. CDR3: CASSKVELGEGKLFF. As DNA, the CDR3 is TGTGCCAGTAGTAAGGTTGAACTCGGCGAGGGAAAACTGTTTTTT.

This chain connects TRBV29-1 to TRBJ2-4, with TRBD1 identical over 7 bases. V dropped 6 bases and J dropped 8; count of bases not matched to a gene: 19. CDR3 size: 16 residues. CDR1 is SQVTM, CDR2 ANQGSEA, per germline. The CDR3 DNA sequence: TGCAGCGTAAGGGACAGACAGACACCCTCAGTACACATTCAGTACTTC. Protein sequence: CSVRDRQTPSVHIQYF.

The chain has TRBV6-6 and TRBJ1-1, with 8 nucleotides matching TRBD1. V trimming: 8 bases; J trimming: 3 bases; junction bases outside the gene matches: 11. The CDR3 covers 15 residues. Germline CDR1 MNHNY, CDR2 SVGAGI (reference sequence). CDR3 DNA sequence: TGTGCCAGCCTTTGGACAGGGAAGGTGGACACTGAAGCTTTCTTT. This gives the protein CASLWTGKVDTEAFF.

V and J are TRBV15 and TRBJ1-4; 9 bases match TRBD1. The CDR3 extends over 16 amino acids. The ends lost 0 bases at V and 8 bases at J; junction bases unmatched: 7. Germline values: CDR1 LNHNV, CDR2 YYDKDF (reference sequence). The CDR3 sequence is CATSRDTGGLREKLFF. In DNA, the CDR3 is TGTGCCACCAGCAGAGACACAGGGGGCTTAAGGGAAAAACTGTTTTTT.

The V gene is TRBV7-9, the J gene TRBJ1-6; D not certain. V was trimmed by 1 base and J by 9 bases, leaving 10 bases between them. Germline loops: CDR1 SEHNR, CDR2 FQNEAQ (reference sequence). This CDR3 spans 14 amino acids. The CDR3 spells CASSLEGDRSPLHF. The DNA of the CDR3 is TGTGCCAGCAGCTTAGAAGGAGACCGTTCACCCCTCCACTTT.

CDR3 in amino acids: CASSEGQETQYF. CDR3 coding DNA: TGTGCCAGCAGTGAAGGTCAAGAGACCCAGTACTTC. The chain couples TRBV25-1 to TRBJ2-5; D is unresolved. The germline gives CDR1 MGHDK, CDR2 SYGVNS. Between the trimmed V and J ends, which lost 2 bases and 2 bases, there was a span of 3 bases. The CDR3 has 12 residues.

The chain combines TRBV10-3 with TRBJ2-5, with 10 nucleotides matching TRBD2. CDR3 length: 15 residues. V lost 2 bases and J lost 2; bases outside the gene matches: 2. Germline V gene data show CDR1 as ENHRY and CDR2 as SYGVKD. In DNA, the CDR3 is TGTGCCATCAGTGAGCAACTAGCGGGACAAGAGACCCAGTACTTC. It encodes CAISEQLAGQETQYF.

V and J are TRBV7-9 and TRBJ2-3, with TRBD1 as a possible D gene (6 bases). V shed 6 bases and J shed 5 bases, with 9 bases lying between them. The CDR3 sequence is 12 residues long. Looked up from germline, CDR1 is SEHNR and CDR2 is FQNEAQ (reference sequence). DNA of the CDR3: TGTGCCAGCAGTTGGGACATAGATACGCAGTATTTT. Its protein product is CASSWDIDTQYF.

The chain has TRBV7-8 and TRBJ1-2, with D possibly being TRBD1 (6 bases). This CDR3 has 14 residues. Trimming cost V 5 bases and J 6 bases, with 16 bases left between them. The germline gives CDR1 SGHVS, CDR2 FQNEAQ. CDR3 bases: TGTGCCAGCAGCCCGCCCGGGCAGGGGCATGGCTACACCTTC. As protein: CASSPPGQGHGYTF.

The CDR3 here is CASSETSGRNTGELFF. The CDR3 DNA sequence: TGTGCCAGCAGCGAGACTAGCGGGAGGAACACCGGGGAGCTGTTTTTT. The rearrangement joins TRBV11-3 to TRBJ2-2, with 12 bases lining up with TRBD2. Unmatched junction bases numbered 2, after V lost 5 bases and J lost 1 base. Per the germline V gene, CDR1 is SGHNT and CDR2 is YENEEA. The CDR3 length is 16 residues.

The V and J genes are TRBV14 and TRBJ2-7; D gene unclear. This CDR3 is built from 18 residues. V was shortened by 1 base and J by 6 bases, with 25 bases between the two germline ends. Germline loops: CDR1 SGHDN, CDR2 FVKESK. The CDR3 DNA sequence: TGTGCCAGCAGCCAAGTCTTGGGCTACCCTAAGGGAAGAAGCGAGCAGTACTTC. This gives the protein CASSQVLGYPKGRSEQYF.

The V call is TRBV10-2, the J call TRBJ2-7, with TRBD1 as a possible D gene (7 bases). Germline CDR1 WSHSY, CDR2 SAAADI. Trimming cost V 7 bases and J 7 bases, with 20 bases left between them. The CDR3 is made up of 14 amino acids. CDR3 sequence reads: CASTRQGIGGEQYF. CDR3 sequence (DNA): TGCGCCAGCACCCGACAGGGCATTGGAGGGGAGCAGTACTTC.

As for this clone: Other DNA sequences in this specimen translate into the identical CDR3. The J gene is TRBJ2-1, the V gene TRBV11-3; D not resolved. V was shortened by 3 bases and J by 4 bases, with 7 bases between the two germline ends. The V gene's germline CDR1 is SGHNT and CDR2 YENEEA. The length of the CDR3 is 13 residues. The CDR3 loop reads CASSFTQYNEQFF. Here the CDR3 DNA reads TGTGCCAGCAGCTTTACTCAGTACAATGAGCAGTTCTTC.

This chain connects TRBV10-3 to TRBJ2-1; D not certain. This CDR3 is built from 17 residues. V lost 3 bases to trimming and J lost 5 bases, with 20 bases between them. Per germline, CDR1 ENHRY and CDR2 SYGVKD. The CDR3 protein is CAISDPPPAALNNEQFF. The DNA for the CDR3 is TGTGCCATCAGTGACCCCCCGCCGGCGGCCCTCAACAATGAGCAGTTCTTC.